This TCR beta chain was sequenced for a study of blood T cell repertoires in COVID-19. The V gene's germline CDR1 is GTSNPN and CDR2 SVGIG (reference sequence). Losses at the gene ends were 2 bases for V and 7 bases for J; bases not matched to a gene: 14. This CDR3 spans 17 amino acids. Individuals aged about 18 to 89 years were recruited from 24 US areas. Here immunoSEQ multiplex PCR was the method, and the copy in TCRdb shows in-frame clones only, minus some. In the table there are roughly 300,000 clones, about 85% of which are singletons. The sequenced sample was PBMCs or T cells enriched from blood (not recorded which). The sequence was collected from a woman younger than 45 who had recovered from COVID-19. This chain joins TRBV30 and TRBJ1-2; 12 bases align to TRBD1. CDR3: CAWSSRDRGQGLPGYTF. In nucleotides, the CDR3 is TGTGCCTGGAGTTCAAGGGACAGGGGGCAGGGGCTCCCTGGCTACACCTTC.